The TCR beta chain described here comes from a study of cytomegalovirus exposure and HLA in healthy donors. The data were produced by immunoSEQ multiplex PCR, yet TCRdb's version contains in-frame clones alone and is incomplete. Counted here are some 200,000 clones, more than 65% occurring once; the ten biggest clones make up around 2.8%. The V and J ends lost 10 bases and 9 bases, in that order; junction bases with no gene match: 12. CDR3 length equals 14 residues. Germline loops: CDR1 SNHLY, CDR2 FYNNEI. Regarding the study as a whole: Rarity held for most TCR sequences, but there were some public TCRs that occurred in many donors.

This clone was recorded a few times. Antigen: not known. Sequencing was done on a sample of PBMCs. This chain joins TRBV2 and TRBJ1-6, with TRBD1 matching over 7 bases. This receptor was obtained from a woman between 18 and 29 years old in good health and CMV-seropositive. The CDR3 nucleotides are TGTGCCATCCTAAGAGACAGGGCGAGTTCACCCCTCCACTTT. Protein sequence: CAILRDRASSPLHF.